This entry is about one TCR beta chain. Sequencing was performed with immunoSEQ multiplex PCR; in TCRdb, only in-frame clones are kept and a portion is missing. The table includes around 1 million clones, less than 85% detected once. The sample belongs to a study of shared clonotypes between healthy human individuals. Germline V gene lookup returns CDR1 MDHEN and CDR2 SYDVKM. V dropped 4 bases and J dropped 4 bases, with 10 bases sitting between them. This CDR3 has 14 residues. Donors, healthy HIV-negative adults, lacked recent acute infections or vaccinations. This sequence was found in a man between 18 and 35 years old in good health. The chain combines TRBV28 with TRBJ1-4; maybe TRBD1 (6 bases). Sequencing used memory CD4+ T cells sorted from blood. Subset specified: CD45RA-negative fraction. The CDR3 spells CASSSDRRNEKLFF. The CDR3 DNA reads as TGTGCCAGCAGTTCTGACAGGCGTAATGAAAAACTGTTTTTT. Full variable domain (rest looked up from reference TRBV28 and TRBJ1-4): DVKVTQSSRYLVKRTGEKVFLECVQDMDHENMFWYRQDPGLGLRLIYFSYDVKMKEKGDIPEGYSVSREKKERFSLILESASTNQTSMYLCASSSDRRNEKLFFGSGTQLSVL.